This T cell receptor (beta chain) was obtained from a study of T cells in narcolepsy. Findings and caveats of the study: Some memory CD4+ repertoires had no autoreactive clone sequences.

CDR1 and CDR2 (germline): SGHRS, YFSETQ. CDR3 length equals 15 residues. The germline V and J ends were trimmed by 0 bases and 2 bases, with 10 bases remaining between them. Only in-frame clones appear in the TCRdb table, and some are missing; sequencing was by immunoSEQ multiplex PCR. The data hold over 25,000 clones, with around 79% observed a single time. As for this clone: Antigen unknown.

The source material was memory (CD45RA-) CD4+ T cells from blood. This TCR was recovered from a human donor in good health. This sequence joins TRBV5-1 and TRBJ2-3; either TRBD1 or TRBD2 may fit D (5 bases each). CDR3 DNA: TGCGCCAGCAGCTTGGATGGGGGTGCCACAGATACGCAGTATTTT. Protein: CASSLDGGATDTQYF.